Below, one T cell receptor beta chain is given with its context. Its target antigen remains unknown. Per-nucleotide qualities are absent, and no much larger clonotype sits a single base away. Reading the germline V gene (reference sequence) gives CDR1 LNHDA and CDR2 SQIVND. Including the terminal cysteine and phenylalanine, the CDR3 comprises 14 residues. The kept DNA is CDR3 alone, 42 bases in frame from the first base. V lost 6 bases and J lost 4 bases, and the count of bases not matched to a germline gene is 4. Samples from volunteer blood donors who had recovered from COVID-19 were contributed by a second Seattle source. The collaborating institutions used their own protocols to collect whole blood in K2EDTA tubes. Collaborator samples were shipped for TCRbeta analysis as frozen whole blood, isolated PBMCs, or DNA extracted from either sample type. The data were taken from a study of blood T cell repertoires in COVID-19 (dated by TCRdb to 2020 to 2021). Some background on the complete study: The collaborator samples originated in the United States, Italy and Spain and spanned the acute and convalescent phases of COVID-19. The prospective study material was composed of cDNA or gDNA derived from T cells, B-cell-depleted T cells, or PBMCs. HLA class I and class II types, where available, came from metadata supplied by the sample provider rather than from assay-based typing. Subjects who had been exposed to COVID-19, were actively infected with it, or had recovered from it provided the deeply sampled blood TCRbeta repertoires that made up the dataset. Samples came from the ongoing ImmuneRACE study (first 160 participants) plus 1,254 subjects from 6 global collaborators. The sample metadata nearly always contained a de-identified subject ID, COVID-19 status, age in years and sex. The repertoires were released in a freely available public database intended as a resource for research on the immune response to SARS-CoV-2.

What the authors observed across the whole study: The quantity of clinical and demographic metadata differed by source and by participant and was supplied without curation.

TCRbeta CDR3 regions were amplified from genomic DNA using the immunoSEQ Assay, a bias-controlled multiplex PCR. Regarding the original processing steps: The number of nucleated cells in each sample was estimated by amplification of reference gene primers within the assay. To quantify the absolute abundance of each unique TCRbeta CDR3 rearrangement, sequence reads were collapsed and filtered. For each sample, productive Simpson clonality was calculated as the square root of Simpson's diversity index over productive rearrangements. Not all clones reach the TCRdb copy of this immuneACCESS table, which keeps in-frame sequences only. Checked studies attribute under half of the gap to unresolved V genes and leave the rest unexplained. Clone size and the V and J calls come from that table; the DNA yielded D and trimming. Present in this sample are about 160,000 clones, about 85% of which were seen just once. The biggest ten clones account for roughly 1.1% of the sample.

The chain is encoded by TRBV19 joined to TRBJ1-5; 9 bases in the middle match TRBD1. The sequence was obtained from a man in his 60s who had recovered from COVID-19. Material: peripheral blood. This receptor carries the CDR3 CASSQGQGNQPQHF. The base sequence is TGTGCCAGTAGCCAGGGACAGGGAAATCAGCCCCAGCATTTT.